This is a list of T cell receptor beta chains from one sample in a study of OX40 agonist ivuxolimab in advanced cancers. The protocol was immunoSEQ multiplex PCR, while the TCRdb copy is restricted to in-frame clones and leaves out a portion. The top ten hold under 2% of the sample, which has 45,000 to 55,000 clones, under 90% seen once. Specimen: CD4+ or CD8+ T cells sorted from blood, collected in a trial of the OX40 agonist ivuxolimab. The receptors were sampled from an adult with an advanced solid tumor such as melanoma, head and neck, liver or kidney cancer. CDR3s include the opening cysteine and the closing phenylalanine or tryptophan.

v_gene,CDR3aa
TRBV18,CASSPPEGIRTEAFF
TRBV19,CASSIGTEEGTEAFF
TRBV4-3,CASSQEGQANEKLFF
TRBV23-1,CASSQSQGHDTYEQYF
TRBV27,CASSLRGQGVTQYF
TRBV30,CAWSPGHRGTGNTIYF
TRBV4-2,CASSQDVPDTQYF
TRBV19,CASSNRDRVTDTQYF
TRBV4-1,CASSQEGLHNEQFF
TRBV6-1,CASSATGHEQYF
TRBV7-3,CASSPDGRIGDTQYF
TRBV7-8,CASSLIVGDYEQYF
TRBV6-1,CASSDLQGTTDTQYF
TRBV4-1,CASSRGTGPSTDTQYF
TRBV4-2,CASSQGGARGHGYTF
TRBV11-2,CASSFMGTENTEAFF
TRBV5-6,CASSFEVGELFF
TRBV28,CASSHPDQPQHF
TRBV5-1,CASSGRNYEQYF
TRBV28,CASSPGDRPSEKLFF
TRBV10-3,CAIGPQGVSTSGSYEQYF
TRBV27,CASSFGAGGTYEQYF
TRBV6-6,CASSFAQGGPEAFF
TRBV18,CASSPSRQGDGEQYF
TRBV5-4,CASSIQGRGLGEQYF
TRBV6-5,CASSYQTSGTYEQYF
TRBV28,CASSEFGQGLAKNIQYF
TRBV5-1,CASSPRAGGETQYF
TRBV7-9,CASSFVGSLTNEKLFF
TRBV2,CASRETGVSDYGYTF
TRBV28,CASSFSQKLWEKLFF
TRBV28,CASSLGRLRAFF
TRBV9,CASSTRDRGSHEQYF
TRBV6-5,CASSGLSLHEQYF
TRBV28,CASTGYSTQYF
TRBV2,CASSEKAHSYEQYF
TRBV4-1,CASSQVILAADSDYNEQFF
TRBV6-6,CASSYSTNRGNEQFF
TRBV19,CASSWMSNQPQHF
TRBV28,CASSSPPTGSYEQYF
TRBV7-9,CASSPERSGNTIYF
TRBV7-3,CASSLSASTDTQYF
TRBV7-2,CASSGPGASQDTQYF
TRBV4-2,CASSPSSGLLFTDTQYF
TRBV4-2,CASSQRWVAGIGEQFF
TRBV19,CASSIDKARAYEQYF
TRBV2,CASSSRGGNQPQHF
TRBV5-6,CASTLGTVNTEAFF
TRBV30,CAWSVALWSPEAFF
TRBV7-9,CASSEERERTGELFF